This T cell receptor (beta chain) was obtained from a study of cytomegalovirus exposure and HLA in healthy donors. V dropped 5 bases and J dropped 5; count of bases not matched to a gene: 5. The CDR3 length is 14 residues. Germline V CDR1 and CDR2: SEHNR, FQNEAQ (reference sequence). As to this clone: Its antigen is still unknown.

General study results and limits: Immune exposure was documented only through CMV serostatus.

Use of 60 Vbeta and 13 Jbeta primers characterized the PCR. The data were produced by immunoSEQ multiplex PCR, yet TCRdb's version contains in-frame clones alone and is incomplete. The sample has 90,000 to 110,000 clones; under 85% are singletons. The sample was PBMCs. This sequence joins TRBV7-9 and TRBJ1-4, with 7 bases matching TRBD1. This clonotype was sampled from a woman aged 50 to 60 in good health and CMV-seropositive. This CDR3 reads CASSPGQRNEKLFF. The CDR3 DNA sequence: TGTGCCAGCAGCCCGGGACAGCGAAATGAAAAACTGTTTTTT.